This T cell receptor beta chain is from a study of blood T cell repertoires in COVID-19. Study at large: Material from acute and convalescent COVID-19 was sourced from the United States, Italy and Spain. PBMCs, B-cell-depleted T cells, or T cells were the source of the cDNA or gDNA that made up the material.

This CDR3 has 15 residues. V lost 3 bases and J 3 bases, leaving 14 bases between the germline ends. Germline CDR1 reads SGHTA; CDR2 reads FQGNSA. In the original workflow: Counts of nucleated cells, estimated from reference gene primer amplification, were obtained. Method: immunoSEQ multiplex PCR; TCRdb's copy keeps in-frame clones and lacks some. V and J calls and clone size come straight from that table; D and trimming were deduced from the DNA. The sample has about 150,000 clones, about 80% seen once; the top ten hold 10% to 15%. The chain carries TRBV7-2 and TRBJ1-1; D is possibly TRBD1 (6 bases). This TCR derives from a man in his 70s who had recovered from COVID-19. The sequencing sample was made of peripheral blood. CDR3 DNA: TGTGCCAGCAGCTTTGCAGGGGTAGTTGACACTGAAGCTTTCTTT. It is translated as CASSFAGVVDTEAFF.